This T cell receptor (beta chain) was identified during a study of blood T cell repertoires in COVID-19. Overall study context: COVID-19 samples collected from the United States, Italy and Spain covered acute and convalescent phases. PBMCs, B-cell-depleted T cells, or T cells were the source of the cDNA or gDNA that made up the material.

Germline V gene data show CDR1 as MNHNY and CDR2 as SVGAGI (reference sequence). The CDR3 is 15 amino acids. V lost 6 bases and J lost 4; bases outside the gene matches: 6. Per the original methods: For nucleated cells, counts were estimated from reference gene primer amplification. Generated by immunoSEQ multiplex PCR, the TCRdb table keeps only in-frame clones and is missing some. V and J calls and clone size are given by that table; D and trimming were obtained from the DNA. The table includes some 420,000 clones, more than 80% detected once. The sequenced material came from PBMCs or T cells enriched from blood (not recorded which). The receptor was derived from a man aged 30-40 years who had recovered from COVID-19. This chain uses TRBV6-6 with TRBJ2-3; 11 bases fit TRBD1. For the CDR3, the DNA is TGTGCCAGCAGCGACGGACAGGGGGCCCCAGATACGCAGTATTTT. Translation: CASSDGQGAPDTQYF.